The next 22 T cell receptor beta chains were all read from a single sample in a study of glioma-infiltrating T cells. The iRepertoire nested amplicon-rescue multiplex PCR amplified TCR alpha and beta CDR3s from RNA. MiXCR, applied by TCRdb to the multiplex PCR reads, yields one record per CDR3 protein. The sample includes more than 20,000 distinct CDR3 sequences, roughly 25% of them seen just once. The sample comprised glioma tissue, nonneoplastic brain tissue, or PBMCs (not recorded which). All receptors come from a human donor with low-grade glioma or glioblastoma, undergoing nonglioma brain surgery, or in good health (not recorded which).

This chain links TRBV3-1 with TRBJ2-7, with 12 nucleotides matching TRBD2. Germline V gives CDR1 LGHDT, CDR2 YNNKEL (reference sequence). The CDR3 loop spans 15 amino acids. V lost 1 base and J lost 7; bases outside the gene matches: 5. The CDR3 nucleotides read TGTGCCAGCAGCCAAGGACTAGCGGGGGCGGGGGAGCAGTACTTC. It specifies CASSQGLAGAGEQYF.

This clonotype was counted only a few times. The chain carries TRBV27 and TRBJ2-1; 11 bases line up with TRBD2. CDR1 is MNHEY, CDR2 SMNVEV, per germline (reference sequence). The CDR3 totals 16 residues. V lost 0 bases, J lost 3 bases, and 1 base stayed unmatched. The CDR3 DNA sequence: TGTGCCAGCAGTTTATCGGGACTAGCGGACTACAATGAGCAGTTCTTC. It specifies CASSLSGLADYNEQFF.

As to this clonotype: A much larger clone sits a single nucleotide away, making a read error possible. The chain joins TRBV7-3 to TRBJ2-7; unclear D gene. This CDR3 comprises 10 residues. Germline CDR1 reads SGHTA; CDR2 reads FQGTGA. The CDR3 is CASSPDEQCF. As DNA, the CDR3 is TGTGCCAGCAGCCCTGACGAGCAGTGCTTC.

This chain links TRBV20-1 with TRBJ2-3, with 11 bases lining up with TRBD2. Per germline, CDR1 DFQATT and CDR2 SNEGSKA (reference sequence). V trimming: 2 bases; J trimming: 0 bases; junction bases outside the gene matches: 7. This CDR3 has 17 amino acids. CDR3 in amino acids: CSARLAGGLTSTDTQYF. DNA for the CDR3: TGCAGTGCTAGACTAGCGGGGGGACTGACTAGCACAGATACGCAGTATTTT.

This clonotype was detected ten times or more. The rearrangement uses TRBV12-3 or TRBV12-4 and TRBJ1-2, with a weak D call TRBD1 (5 bases). Trimming left V 5 bases short and J 8 bases short, with 15 bases between. The CDR3 consists of 13 residues. DNA for the CDR3: TGTGCCAGCAGTGAGGACACCGTTGAGGGCTACACCTTC. Translating gives CASSEDTVEGYTF.

This clonotype has more than one count but fewer than ten. The V gene is TRBV29-1, the J gene TRBJ1-2; D uncertain. V gave up 1 base and J gave up 6 bases, with 6 bases separating them. Per germline, CDR1 SQVTM and CDR2 ANQGSEA. The CDR3 extends over 11 amino acids. CDR3 in DNA: TGCAGCGTTGAAGGTCTTGATGGCTACACCTTC. Amino acids: CSVEGLDGYTF.

This clonotype is labeled large (0.1 to 1%). CDR3 amino acids: CASSQAWDGASNQPQHF. CDR3 sequence (DNA): TGCGCCAGCAGCCAAGCTTGGGACGGAGCCTCAAATCAGCCCCAGCATTTT. The chain recombines TRBV4-3 with TRBJ1-5; TRBD1 might be the D (5 bases). Trimming cost V 1 base and J 4 bases, with 17 bases left between them. There are 17 residues in the CDR3. CDR1 LGHNA and CDR2 YSLEER come from the germline V gene.

The chain employs TRBV4-2 and TRBJ1-4, with D possibly being TRBD1 (6 bases). Trimming stripped 5 bases from V and 5 bases from J, with 30 bases between. CDR1 is LGHNA, CDR2 YNFKEQ, per germline. There are 20 residues in the CDR3. CDR3 nucleotide sequence: TGTGCCAGCAGCTTGGTCCCCCCCGGACAGACCCACCGCCTGAATGAAAAACTGTTTTTT. The encoded protein is CASSLVPPGQTHRLNEKLFF.

In its sample, this clonotype was seen many times. This rearrangement joins TRBV6-1 to TRBJ2-5; 7 bases map to TRBD1. Germline CDR1 is MNHNS and CDR2 is SASEGT. The CDR3 totals 16 residues. J lost 7 bases, V lost 1 base, and 12 bases had no gene match. CDR3 in DNA: TGTGCCAGCAGTGAAGGTTACAGGGGTTTTTCCGGGACCCAGTACTTC. Protein sequence: CASSEGYRGFSGTQYF.

Comment on this clonotype: A read error may produce the germline difference seen at one junction end. The V and J genes are TRBV27 and TRBJ1-5, with 8 nucleotides matching TRBD1. CDR3 size: 14 residues. Germline loops: CDR1 MNHEY, CDR2 SMNVEV (reference sequence). The CDR3, as DNA: TGTGCCAGCAGTACCGGGACAGGTTCTCAGCCCCAGGATTTT. Its translation is CASSTGTGSQPQDF.

In regard to this clonotype: This clone may be a read error of a much larger clone one base away. The V call is TRBV7-3, the J call TRBJ2-5; tentatively, D is TRBD1 (5 bases). The closer fit of TRBJ2-1 to the DNA end suggests the J call may be wrong. The length of the CDR3 is 13 residues. The V gene's germline CDR1 is SGHTA and CDR2 FQGTGA. The CDR3 DNA is TGTGCCAGCAGCACCGACAGTAACAATGAGCAGTTCTTC. It codes for CASSTDSNNEQFF.

This rearrangement joins TRBV19 to TRBJ1-2; D is ambiguous. Per germline, CDR1 LNHDA and CDR2 SQIVND (reference sequence). The CDR3 is 14 amino acids. Trimming removed 3 bases from V and 4 bases from J, with 12 bases in between. The CDR3 protein is CASSILGNSYGYTF. CDR3 DNA sequence: TGTGCCAGTAGTATTCTGGGGAACTCCTATGGCTACACCTTC.

This clonotype came up many times. The chain joins TRBV7-2 to TRBJ1-5, with 9 bases identical to TRBD1. Germline CDR1 and CDR2: SGHTA and FQGNSA. Germline trimming cut 5 bases from V and 4 bases from J; bases unmatched to any gene: 3. The CDR3 is 14 residues long. CDR3 sequence (DNA): TGTGCCAGCAGCCGGGACAGGGTAAATCAGCCCCAGCATTTT. Its translation is CASSRDRVNQPQHF.

This clonotype was detected many times. V gene TRBV6-1 combines with J gene TRBJ1-5; D call uncertain. Germline CDR1 and CDR2: MNHNS and SASEGT. This CDR3 has 13 amino acids. V gave up 7 bases and J gave up 3 bases, with 10 bases separating them. The CDR3 DNA reads TGTGCCAGCAAGGACCGGGTCAATCAGCCCCAGCATTTT. This gives the protein CASKDRVNQPQHF.

Ten or more counts support this clonotype. V is TRBV25-1 and J is TRBJ2-7; D gene uncertain. The CDR3 sequence is 12 residues long. Germline values: CDR1 MGHDK, CDR2 SYGVNS. The ends were cut back, 2 bases at V and 2 bases at J, with 4 bases in the middle. CDR3 amino acids: CASSENPYEQYF. The CDR3 DNA reads TGTGCCAGCAGTGAAAACCCCTACGAGCAGTACTTC.

This clonotype has a handful of counts. The genes are TRBV12-5 and TRBJ1-4; unclear D gene. The germline CDR1 and CDR2 sequences are LGHNT and FRNRAP. V was cut by 7 bases and J by 4 bases, with 7 bases left in between. CDR3 length equals 12 residues. CDR3 nucleotides: TGTGCTAGTGCCCACTTTAATGAAAAACTGTTTTTT. This translates into CASAHFNEKLFF.

This clonotype was observed many times. V and J are TRBV11-2 and TRBJ1-1; D is perhaps TRBD1 (5 bases). Germline loops: CDR1 SGHAT, CDR2 FQNNGV. Deletions cut 3 bases from V and 3 bases from J, with 14 bases between. The CDR3 has 15 amino acids. CDR3 protein: CASSFLDRGDTEAFF. The CDR3 DNA reads TGTGCCAGCAGCTTCCTCGACAGAGGGGACACTGAAGCTTTCTTT.

This clonotype was detected a few times. This chain joins TRBV3-1 and TRBJ1-1; D uncertain. CDR3 size: 16 residues. Germline V gene lookup returns CDR1 LGHDT and CDR2 YNNKEL (reference sequence). The V end was cut by 6 bases, the J end by 1 base, with 18 bases between. The CDR3 protein is CASSPRKKDGNTEAFF. As DNA, the CDR3 is TGTGCCAGCAGTCCCAGAAAAAAGGACGGGAACACTGAAGCTTTCTTT.

By share, this clonotype counts as medium-sized. The chain carries TRBV7-9 and TRBJ2-5; D unresolved. With 8 bases removed from V and 1 base from J, the gap between germline ends came to 8 bases. This CDR3 region has 12 residues. Germline values: CDR1 SEHNR, CDR2 FQNEAQ (reference sequence). The CDR3 sequence is CASGSVQETQYF. The CDR3 DNA sequence: TGTGCCAGCGGGTCAGTCCAAGAGACCCAGTACTTC. Filled out from reference TRBV7-9 and TRBJ2-5, the complete variable domain reads DTGVSQNPRHKITKRGQNVTFRCDPISEHNRLYWYRQTLGQGPEFLTYFQNEAQLEKSRLLSDRFSAERPKGSFSTLEIQRTEQGDSAMYLCASGSVQETQYFGPGTRLLVL.

This chain joins TRBV27 and TRBJ2-1; 9 nucleotides agree with TRBD2. J lost 7 bases, V lost 3 bases, and 1 base had no gene match. This CDR3 region has 13 residues. Per the germline V gene, CDR1 is MNHEY and CDR2 is SMNVEV (reference sequence). The CDR3 DNA reads as TGTGCCAGCAGTTTTAGCGGGGGTAATGAGCAGTTCTTC. Amino acids: CASSFSGGNEQFF.

This clonotype counts as medium-sized. V gene TRBV7-9 combines with J gene TRBJ2-5, with no clear D. The CDR3 spans 14 residues. The germline gives CDR1 SEHNR, CDR2 FQNEAQ (reference sequence). V shed 5 bases and J shed 1 base, with 11 bases lying between them. CDR3 loop: CASSTKGTQETQYF. In DNA form, the CDR3 reads TGTGCCAGCAGCACTAAGGGCACCCAAGAGACCCAGTACTTC.

Relative to its sample, this clonotype is medium-sized. The chain has TRBV27 and TRBJ2-1; 7 bases agree with TRBD1. The CDR3 loop spans 14 amino acids. V dropped 2 bases and J dropped 4; count of bases not matched to a gene: 2. Germline V gene sequence: CDR1 MNHEY, CDR2 SMNVEV (reference sequence). The DNA for the CDR3 is TGTGCCAGCAGTTTAGAGGGGGCTTACAATGAGCAGTTCTTC. Encoded protein: CASSLEGAYNEQFF.